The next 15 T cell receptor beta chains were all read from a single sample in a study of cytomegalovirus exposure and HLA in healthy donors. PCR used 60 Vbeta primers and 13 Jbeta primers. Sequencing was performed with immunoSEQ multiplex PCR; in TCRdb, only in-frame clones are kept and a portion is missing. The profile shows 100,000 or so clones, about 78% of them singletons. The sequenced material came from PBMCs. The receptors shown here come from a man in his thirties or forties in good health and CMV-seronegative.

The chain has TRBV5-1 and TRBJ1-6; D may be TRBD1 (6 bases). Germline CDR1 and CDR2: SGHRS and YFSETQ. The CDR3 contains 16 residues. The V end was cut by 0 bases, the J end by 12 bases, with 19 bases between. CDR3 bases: TGCGCCAGCAGCTTGGACCCCCACAGGGATGGGGTACCCCTCCACTTT. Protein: CASSLDPHRDGVPLHF.

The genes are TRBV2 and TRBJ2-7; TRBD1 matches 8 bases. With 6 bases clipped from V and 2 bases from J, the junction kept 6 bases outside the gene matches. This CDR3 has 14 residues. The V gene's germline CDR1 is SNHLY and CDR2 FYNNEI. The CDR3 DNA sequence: TGTGCCAGCAGCCAAGACAGGGGCGCCTACGAGCAGTACTTC. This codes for CASSQDRGAYEQYF.

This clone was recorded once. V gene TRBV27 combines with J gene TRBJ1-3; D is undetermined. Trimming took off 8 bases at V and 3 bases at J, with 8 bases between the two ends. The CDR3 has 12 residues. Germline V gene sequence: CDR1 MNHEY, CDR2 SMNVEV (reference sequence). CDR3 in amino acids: CASGGFGNTIYF. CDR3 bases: TGTGCCAGCGGAGGGTTTGGAAACACCATATATTTT.

The CDR3 DNA sequence: TGTGGAGACAACCGTCCACCCTACGAGCAGTACTTC. Translating it yields CGDNRPPYEQYF. V is TRBV28 and J is TRBJ2-7; D gene unclear. The length of the CDR3 is 12 residues. From germline, CDR1 is MDHEN and CDR2 SYDVKM.

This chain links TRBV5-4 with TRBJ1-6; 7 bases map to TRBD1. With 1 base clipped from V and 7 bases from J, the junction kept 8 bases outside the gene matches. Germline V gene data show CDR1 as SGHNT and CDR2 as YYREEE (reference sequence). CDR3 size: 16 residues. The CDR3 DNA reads TGTGCCAGCAGCTTGTCGGCGGGACAGAACAATTCACCCCTCCACTTT. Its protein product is CASSLSAGQNNSPLHF.

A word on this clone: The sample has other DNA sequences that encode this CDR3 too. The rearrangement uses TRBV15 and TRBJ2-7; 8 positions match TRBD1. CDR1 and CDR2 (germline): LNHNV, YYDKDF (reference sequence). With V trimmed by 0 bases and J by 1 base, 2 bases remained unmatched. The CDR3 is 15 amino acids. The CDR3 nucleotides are TGTGCCACCAGCAGAGACAGGGGGCGTTCCTACGAGCAGTACTTC. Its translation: CATSRDRGRSYEQYF.

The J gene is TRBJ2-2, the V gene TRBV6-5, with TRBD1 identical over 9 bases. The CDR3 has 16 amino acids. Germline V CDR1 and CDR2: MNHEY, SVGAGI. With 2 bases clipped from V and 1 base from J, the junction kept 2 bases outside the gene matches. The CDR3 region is CASSYATGGNTGELFF. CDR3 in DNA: TGTGCCAGCAGTTACGCGACAGGGGGGAACACCGGGGAGCTGTTTTTT.

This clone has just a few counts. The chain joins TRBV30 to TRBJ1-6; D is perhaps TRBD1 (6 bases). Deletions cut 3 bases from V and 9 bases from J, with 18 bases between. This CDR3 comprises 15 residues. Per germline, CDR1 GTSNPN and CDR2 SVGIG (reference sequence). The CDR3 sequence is CAWSGEGTSFSPLHF. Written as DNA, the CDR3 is TGTGCCTGGAGCGGGGAGGGGACAAGCTTTTCACCCCTCCACTTT. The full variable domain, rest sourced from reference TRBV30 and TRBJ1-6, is SQTIHQWPATLVQPVGSPLSLECTVEGTSNPNLYWYRQAAGRGLQLLFYSVGIGQISSEVPQNLSASRPQDRQFILSSKKLLLSDSGFYLCAWSGEGTSFSPLHFGNGTRLTVT.

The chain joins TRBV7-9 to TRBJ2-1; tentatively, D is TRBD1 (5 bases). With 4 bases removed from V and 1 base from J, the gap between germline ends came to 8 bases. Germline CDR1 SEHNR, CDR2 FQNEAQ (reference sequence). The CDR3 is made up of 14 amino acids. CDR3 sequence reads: CASSSSGSYNEQFF. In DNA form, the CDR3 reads TGTGCCAGCAGCTCCTCAGGGTCCTACAATGAGCAGTTCTTC.

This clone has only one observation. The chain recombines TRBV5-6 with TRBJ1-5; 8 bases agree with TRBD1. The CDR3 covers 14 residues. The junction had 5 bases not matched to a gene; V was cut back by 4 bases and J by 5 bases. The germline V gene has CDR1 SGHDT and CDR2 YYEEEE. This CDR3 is CASSRTGLDQPQHF. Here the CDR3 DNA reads TGTGCCAGCAGCCGGACAGGGTTAGATCAGCCCCAGCATTTT.

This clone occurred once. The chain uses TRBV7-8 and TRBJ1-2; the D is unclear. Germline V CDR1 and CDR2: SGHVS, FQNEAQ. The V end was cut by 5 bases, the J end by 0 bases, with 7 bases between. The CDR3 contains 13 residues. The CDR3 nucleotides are TGTGCCAGCAGCAACGGTCCTAACTATGGCTACACCTTC. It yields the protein CASSNGPNYGYTF.

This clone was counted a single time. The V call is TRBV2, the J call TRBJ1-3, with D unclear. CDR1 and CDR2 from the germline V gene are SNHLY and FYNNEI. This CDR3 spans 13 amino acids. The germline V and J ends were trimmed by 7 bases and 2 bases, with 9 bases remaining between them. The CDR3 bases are TGTGCCAGCACGGGAACAACTGGAAACACCATATATTTT. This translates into CASTGTTGNTIYF. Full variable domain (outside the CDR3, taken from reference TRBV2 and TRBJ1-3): EPEVTQTPSHQVTQMGQEVILRCVPISNHLYFYWYRQILGQKVEFLVSFYNNEISEKSEIFDDQFSVERPDGSNFTLKIRSTKLEDSAMYFCASTGTTGNTIYFGEGSWLTVV.

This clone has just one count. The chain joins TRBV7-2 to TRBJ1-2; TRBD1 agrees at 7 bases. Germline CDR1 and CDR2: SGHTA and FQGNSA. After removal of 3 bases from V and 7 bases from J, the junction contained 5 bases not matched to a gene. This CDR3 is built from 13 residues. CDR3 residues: CASSLGQPGGYTF. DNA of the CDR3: TGTGCCAGCAGCTTGGGACAGCCCGGTGGCTACACCTTC. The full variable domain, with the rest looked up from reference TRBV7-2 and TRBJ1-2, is GAGVSQSPSNKVTEKGKDVELRCDPISGHTALYWYRQSLGQGLEFLIYFQGNSAPDKSGLPSDRFSAERTGGSVSTLTIQRTQQEDSAVYLCASSLGQPGGYTFGSGTRLTVV.

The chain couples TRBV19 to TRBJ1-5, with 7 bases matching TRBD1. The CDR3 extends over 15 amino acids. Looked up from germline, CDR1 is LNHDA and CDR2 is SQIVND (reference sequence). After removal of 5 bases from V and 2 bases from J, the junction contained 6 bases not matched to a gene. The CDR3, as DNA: TGTGCCAGTAGTTCCGTTGACAGGGGCAATCAGCCCCAGCATTTT. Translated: CASSSVDRGNQPQHF.

The CDR3 spells CASSTGTAYEQYF. CDR3 in DNA: TGTGCCAGCAGTACCGGGACAGCCTACGAGCAGTACTTC. The V gene is TRBV6-1, the J gene TRBJ2-7, with 7 positions matching TRBD1. CDR1 is MNHNS, CDR2 SASEGT, per germline. V shed 5 bases, J shed 2 bases, and the junction held 3 bases outside the gene matches. This CDR3 comprises 13 residues.